Sequencing of this T cell receptor (beta chain) was carried out in a study of shared clonotypes between healthy human individuals. Trimming removed 4 bases at V and 10 bases at J, with 9 bases between. CDR1 is SGHDT, CDR2 YYEEEE, per germline. There are 11 residues in the CDR3. Repertoires were generated with immunoSEQ multiplex PCR, while TCRdb's copy carries only in-frame clones and drops some. The table includes around 530,000 clones, roughly 79% detected once. The V call is TRBV5-6, the J call TRBJ2-1, with D maybe TRBD1 (6 bases). The sequenced sample was PBMCs. This receptor was taken from a woman between 35 and 50 years old in good health. Some clones in this sample may be carry-over from other donors' samples. In DNA form, the CDR3 reads TGTGCCAGCAGCCGGACAGTCGAGCAGTTCTTC. Translating it yields CASSRTVEQFF.